Presented here are 9 T cell receptor beta chains from one specimen sequenced in a study of blood T cell repertoires in COVID-19. Profiling relied on immunoSEQ multiplex PCR, and the TCRdb table lists in-frame clones only, not all of them. The table has 90,000 to 120,000 clones, about 91% seen once; the top ten hold 6.8%. Material for sequencing was peripheral blood. The receptors stem from a man between 45 and 60 years old with active or convalescent COVID-19.

The chain carries TRBV30 and TRBJ1-2; 9 bases line up with TRBD1. Trimming took 0 bases from V and 10 from J; bases not matched to a gene: 6. This CDR3 contains 13 residues. Germline CDR1 reads GTSNPN; CDR2 reads SVGIG (reference sequence). CDR3 protein: CAWSVTGQGVYTF. In DNA form, the CDR3 reads TGTGCCTGGAGTGTTACGGGACAGGGTGTCTACACCTTC.

This clone appeared a few times. The chain links TRBV30 to TRBJ1-4; D not certain. The CDR3 is 13 residues long. Trimming cost V 0 bases and J 4 bases, with 6 bases left between them. CDR1 GTSNPN and CDR2 SVGIG come from the germline V gene (reference sequence). CDR3: CAWSVANNEKLFF. CDR3 DNA: TGTGCCTGGAGTGTGGCCAATAATGAAAAACTGTTTTTT. Drawing the rest from reference TRBV30 and TRBJ1-4, the complete variable domain is SQTIHQWPATLVQPVGSPLSLECTVEGTSNPNLYWYRQAAGRGLQLLFYSVGIGQISSEVPQNLSASRPQDRQFILSSKKLLLSDSGFYLCAWSVANNEKLFFGSGTQLSVL.

J is TRBJ1-3 and V is TRBV6-5; 8 bases are a match to TRBD1. Germline V gene sequence: CDR1 MNHEY, CDR2 SVGAGI. V lost 10 bases to trimming and J lost 3 bases; unmatched junction nucleotides: 8. The CDR3 length is 14 residues. The CDR3, as DNA: TGTGCCACCAAGCAGGGGGCCAGTGGAAACACCATATATTTT. It encodes CATKQGASGNTIYF.

The CDR3 sequence: CARGSRRTSGRAGTGELFF. DNA for the CDR3: TGTGCCAGGGGGAGTAGAAGGACTAGCGGGAGGGCGGGCACCGGGGAGCTGTTTTTT. The chain uses TRBV24-1 and TRBJ2-2; 15 bases fit TRBD2. Germline V gene sequence: CDR1 KGHDR, CDR2 SFDVKD. The CDR3 has 19 residues. Germline trimming cut 11 bases from V and 4 bases from J; bases unmatched to any gene: 16.

The chain joins TRBV6-5 to TRBJ1-5, with 7 bases identical to TRBD1. The CDR3 is 14 amino acids. Germline lookup yields CDR1 MNHEY and CDR2 SVGAGI. With 5 bases clipped from V and 5 bases from J, the junction kept 6 bases outside the gene matches. The CDR3 coding sequence is TGTGCCAGCAGTCTCGGGACAGCTTATCAGCCCCAGCATTTT. It codes for CASSLGTAYQPQHF.

V gene TRBV10-3 combines with J gene TRBJ2-1; the match to TRBD2 covers 8 bases. J lost 2 bases, V lost 0 bases, and 3 bases had no gene match. The CDR3 is 16 residues long. CDR1 and CDR2 (germline): ENHRY, SYGVKD. CDR3 in amino acids: CAISESNGRAYNEQFF. The DNA of the CDR3 is TGTGCCATCAGTGAGTCGAACGGGAGGGCCTACAATGAGCAGTTCTTC.

The chain recombines TRBV11-3 with TRBJ2-1; perhaps TRBD1 as D (5 bases). This CDR3 comprises 15 residues. Germline V lookup: CDR1 SGHNT, CDR2 YENEEA. With 6 bases removed from V and 1 base from J, the gap between germline ends came to 13 bases. The CDR3 reads CASSPQVVSYNEQFF. CDR3 nucleotides: TGTGCCAGCAGTCCACAGGTAGTGTCCTACAATGAGCAGTTCTTC.

The chain joins TRBV7-2 to TRBJ1-5; TRBD1 might be the D (6 bases). The CDR3 spans 16 residues. The V end was cut by 1 base, the J end by 4 bases, with 14 bases between. The V gene's germline CDR1 is SGHTA and CDR2 FQGNSA. The CDR3 is CASSLDRTETNQPQHF. In DNA form, the CDR3 reads TGTGCCAGCAGCTTAGACCGGACAGAGACTAATCAGCCCCAGCATTTT.

The chain joins TRBV30 to TRBJ1-1; 7 nucleotides align to TRBD1. Germline values: CDR1 GTSNPN, CDR2 SVGIG (reference sequence). This CDR3 contains 14 residues. J lost 4 bases, V lost 4 bases, and 9 bases had no gene match. For the CDR3, the DNA is TGTGCCTGGACCCAGGGGGGTGGGTCCACTGAAGCTTTCTTT. Protein product: CAWTQGGGSTEAFF.